Each of the 20 T cell receptor beta chains below was sequenced from the same sample in a study of T cells after posttransplantation cyclophosphamide. Here immunoSEQ multiplex PCR was the method, and the copy in TCRdb shows in-frame clones only, minus some. The sample shows around 30,000 clones, 80% to 90% of them seen only once. Material: PBMCs. Source of these receptors: a man aged 50-59 years.

The rearrangement joins TRBV18 to TRBJ2-2, with 12 bases matching TRBD1. V trimming: 4 bases; J trimming: 0 bases; junction bases outside the gene matches: 6. The CDR3 covers 18 residues. Germline CDR1 KGHSH, CDR2 LQKENI. The CDR3 reads CASSRGTGGRANTGELFF. CDR3 DNA sequence: TGTGCCAGCTCACGAGGGACAGGGGGCCGCGCGAACACCGGGGAGCTGTTTTTT. The full variable domain, in which reference TRBV18 and TRBJ2-2 provide the parts outside the CDR3, is NAGVMQNPRHLVRRRGQEARLRCSPMKGHSHVYWYRQLPEEGLKFMVYLQKENIIDESGMPKERFSAEFPKEGPSILRIQQVVRGDSAAYFCASSRGTGGRANTGELFFGEGSRLTVL.

The chain employs TRBV12-5 and TRBJ1-1; D is uncertain. The CDR3 has 15 residues. Germline V CDR1 and CDR2: LGHNT, FRNRAP. The V gene lost 1 base and the J gene lost 2 bases, with 11 bases spanning the gap. CDR3 nucleotide sequence: TGTGCTAGTGGTTTGGGACAACAAGGAAACACTGAAGCTTTCTTT. This gives the protein CASGLGQQGNTEAFF.

This sequence joins TRBV21-1 and TRBJ2-1; the table assigns TRBD2, which was not confirmed against the DNA. TRBV21-1 represents a pseudogene. The CDR3 runs to 18 residues. The CDR3 DNA follows: TGTGCCAGCAGGCCGACTAGCGGGGGGTCTAGCTCCTACAATGAGCAGTTCTTC. It specifies CASRPTSGGSSSYNEQFF.

The chain employs TRBV7-9 and TRBJ2-1, with TRBD2 matching 11 bases. After removal of 1 base from V and 7 bases from J, the junction contained 9 bases not matched to a gene. CDR3 length equals 17 residues. The germline CDR1 and CDR2 sequences are SEHNR and FQNEAQ (reference sequence). The CDR3 is CASSLEASSGRSNEQFF. CDR3 nucleotides: TGTGCCAGCAGCTTAGAGGCTTCTAGCGGGAGGAGTAATGAGCAGTTCTTC. Full variable domain (missing parts from reference TRBV7-9 and TRBJ2-1): DTGVSQNPRHKITKRGQNVTFRCDPISEHNRLYWYRQTLGQGPEFLTYFQNEAQLEKSRLLSDRFSAERPKGSFSTLEIQRTEQGDSAMYLCASSLEASSGRSNEQFFGPGTRLTVL.

The chain has TRBV7-2 and TRBJ1-5; D remains unclear. Looked up from germline, CDR1 is SGHTA and CDR2 is FQGNSA. V shed 5 bases and J shed 5 bases, with 10 bases lying between them. There are 13 residues in the CDR3. The CDR3 loop reads CASSPGPDQPQHF. DNA of the CDR3: TGTGCCAGCAGCCCAGGCCCAGATCAGCCCCAGCATTTT.

The rearrangement uses TRBV18 and TRBJ1-4; a possible D gene is TRBD1 (6 bases). Germline CDR1 is KGHSH and CDR2 is LQKENI. V lost 5 bases, J lost 0 bases, and 10 bases lay in between. The CDR3 contains 15 residues. The CDR3: CASSTRTATNEKLFF. The CDR3 nucleotides read TGTGCCAGCTCAACCCGGACAGCAACTAATGAAAAACTGTTTTTT. Combining the CDR3 with reference TRBV18 and TRBJ1-4 gives the whole variable domain NAGVMQNPRHLVRRRGQEARLRCSPMKGHSHVYWYRQLPEEGLKFMVYLQKENIIDESGMPKERFSAEFPKEGPSILRIQQVVRGDSAAYFCASSTRTATNEKLFFGSGTQLSVL.

The chain carries TRBV5-6 and TRBJ2-7; a weak D match, TRBD1 (5 bases). V was clipped by 3 bases and J by 3 bases, with 10 bases between them. The germline CDR1 and CDR2 sequences are SGHDT and YYEEEE. This CDR3 spans 13 amino acids. CDR3 in DNA: TGTGCCAGCAGCTGGGCGACAGTCTACGAGCAGTACTTC. Its translation is CASSWATVYEQYF.

The V gene is TRBV9, the J gene TRBJ1-4; 10 positions agree with TRBD1. This CDR3 comprises 17 residues. Per the germline V gene, CDR1 is SGDLS and CDR2 is YYNGEE. With V trimmed by 1 base and J by 8 bases, 11 bases remained unmatched. This chain's CDR3 is CASSVSPRQGAQEKLFF. CDR3 in DNA: TGTGCCAGCAGCGTATCCCCCAGACAGGGGGCACAGGAAAAACTGTTTTTT.

This clone was recorded only once. V gene TRBV7-3 combines with J gene TRBJ2-3; D gene unclear. V was pared by 6 bases and J by 3 bases, with 13 bases between. The CDR3 is 14 residues long. Germline CDR1 and CDR2: SGHTA and FQGTGA. The DNA for the CDR3 is TGTGCCAGCAGTTGGTCCGGGTCGACAGATACGCAGTATTTT. Its protein is CASSWSGSTDTQYF.

The chain links TRBV19 to TRBJ2-1, with TRBD2 identical over 11 bases. Germline trimming cut 6 bases from V and 0 bases from J; bases unmatched to any gene: 7. CDR1 is LNHDA, CDR2 SQIVND, per germline (reference sequence). CDR3 length equals 17 residues. CDR3 protein: CASRLLAGGGSYNEQFF. The CDR3 DNA sequence: TGTGCCAGTAGGCTCCTAGCGGGAGGTGGCTCCTACAATGAGCAGTTCTTC.

V is TRBV6-5 and J is TRBJ1-3; D uncertain. Trimming took 0 bases from V and 0 from J, leaving 9 bases between them. Per germline, CDR1 MNHEY and CDR2 SVGAGI. CDR3 length equals 16 residues. The CDR3 DNA reads as TGTGCCAGCAGTTACTCGAAGCGCGTCTCTGGAAACACCATATATTTT. Amino acid sequence: CASSYSKRVSGNTIYF.

This clone was recorded a few times. The chain links TRBV5-1 to TRBJ1-2; D ambiguous. This CDR3 is 13 amino acids long. Germline V lookup: CDR1 SGHRS, CDR2 YFSETQ. V gave up 7 bases and J gave up 4 bases, with 14 bases separating them. The CDR3: CASAEEHPYGYTF. CDR3 in DNA: TGCGCCAGCGCTGAGGAACACCCCTATGGCTACACCTTC.

V and J are TRBV28 and TRBJ2-1, with TRBD2 matching over 10 bases. Germline lookup yields CDR1 MDHEN and CDR2 SYDVKM. This CDR3 contains 18 residues. V shed 4 bases and J 5 bases; nucleotides not matched to a gene: 14. The DNA of the CDR3 is TGTGCCAGCAGTTCTACATTAGCGGGGGGAAGTTATCACAATGAGCAGTTCTTC. It yields the protein CASSSTLAGGSYHNEQFF.

This clone was counted a few times. At one end, the junction sequence differs from germline, possibly due to a read error. The chain links TRBV2 to TRBJ2-7; possibly TRBD2 for D (5 bases). Germline loops: CDR1 SNHLY, CDR2 FYNNEI. The CDR3 is 8 amino acids. CDR3 amino acids: CASSGRAF. The CDR3, as DNA: TGTGCCAGCAGTGGGCGGGCCTTC.

This clone has only one observation. This chain uses TRBV9 with TRBJ1-2; perhaps TRBD1 as D (5 bases). This CDR3 spans 18 amino acids. V was shortened by 3 bases and J by 2 bases, with 23 bases between the two germline ends. CDR1 and CDR2 from the germline V gene are SGDLS and YYNGEE. CDR3 in DNA: TGTGCCAGCAGCGCCGGGAAGGGCGGGGCGAGAGGAAACTATGGCTACACCTTC. This sequence encodes CASSAGKGGARGNYGYTF.

This chain links TRBV5-1 with TRBJ1-1, with TRBD1 matching over 8 bases. The junction had 10 bases not matched to a gene; V was cut back by 10 bases and J by 5 bases. CDR1 and CDR2 (germline): SGHRS, YFSETQ. CDR3 size: 13 residues. Here the CDR3 reads CASALQGATEAFF. DNA for the CDR3: TGCGCCTCAGCACTGCAGGGGGCGACTGAAGCTTTCTTT. Full variable domain (outside the CDR3, taken from reference TRBV5-1 and TRBJ1-1): KAGVTQTPRYLIKTRGQQVTLSCSPISGHRSVSWYQQTPGQGLQFLFEYFSETQRNKGNFPGRFSGRQFSNSRSEMNVSTLELGDSALYLCASALQGATEAFFGQGTRLTVV.

This chain links TRBV11-3 with TRBJ2-2, with 9 nucleotides matching TRBD1. V lost 9 bases to trimming and J lost 3 bases; unmatched junction nucleotides: 11. CDR3 length: 16 residues. Germline CDR1 SGHNT, CDR2 YENEEA. The CDR3 coding sequence is TGTGCCAGTGGTCGCCCGGGACAGGGAGACACCGGGGAGCTGTTTTTT. It translates to CASGRPGQGDTGELFF.

The chain combines TRBV7-8 with TRBJ2-1; 13 bases are shared with TRBD2. Germline V gene lookup returns CDR1 SGHVS and CDR2 FQNEAQ. Losses at the gene ends were 5 bases for V and 6 bases for J; bases not matched to a gene: 10. This CDR3 has 17 amino acids. The CDR3 spells CASSPGGTSGNFNEQFF. The CDR3 region has the DNA TGTGCCAGCAGCCCGGGGGGGACTAGCGGGAACTTCAATGAGCAGTTCTTC. Complete variable domain (other parts from reference TRBV7-8 and TRBJ2-1): GAGVSQSPRYKVAKRGQDVALRCDPISGHVSLFWYQQALGQGPEFLTYFQNEAQLDKSGLPSDRFFAERPEGSVSTLKIQRTQQEDSAVYLCASSPGGTSGNFNEQFFGPGTRLTVL.

This clone was found a few times. The chain couples TRBV2 to TRBJ1-5; D gene ambiguous. V was shortened by 8 bases and J by 0 bases, with 11 bases between the two germline ends. There are 14 residues in the CDR3. From germline, CDR1 is SNHLY and CDR2 FYNNEI. This chain's CDR3 is CASQQSYSNQPQHF. As DNA, the CDR3 is TGTGCCAGCCAACAGTCCTATAGCAATCAGCCCCAGCATTTT.

The J gene is TRBJ2-1, the V gene TRBV7-8; TRBD1 aligns across 8 bases. J gave up 4 bases and V 11 bases, and 10 bases lay outside the gene matches. This CDR3 has 14 amino acids. The V gene's germline CDR1 is SGHVS and CDR2 FQNEAQ. Here the CDR3 reads CASGTGSFYNEQFF. The CDR3 DNA is TGTGCCTCGGGGACAGGTTCCTTTTACAATGAGCAGTTCTTC.